Sequencing of this T cell receptor beta chain was carried out in a study of Graves' ophthalmopathy and Graves' hyperthyroidism. Hyperthyroidism showing no ophthalmopathy within 18 months of follow-up was stable. The authors used Ficoll-Paque density gradient centrifugation to separate PBMCs. The input was approximately 10 ml of fresh peripheral blood. Points from the study as a whole: Detection in blood was also observed for most expanded thyroid clonotypes above 0.001 frequency.

RNA transcripts yielded amplified TCR beta CDR3 regions. An opening RT-PCR round employed HTBI primers and preceded a second-round multiplex PCR. TCRdb re-analysed the multiplex PCR reads in MiXCR, keeping a single row per CDR3 protein. The sample has 300,000 to 500,000 distinct CDR3 sequences, less than 20% seen once. CDR3 length: 14 amino acids. V lost 5 bases and J lost 3, with 14 bases in between. The sample holds many counts of this clonotype. The antigen remains unidentified. The sequencing input was peripheral blood. This sequence originates from a young woman with stable Graves' hyperthyroidism. The chain couples TRBV12-3 or TRBV12-4 to TRBJ2-7; no clear D gene. The CDR3 here is CASSRTHGYYEQYF. CDR3 nucleotide sequence: TGTGCCAGCAGTAGGACGCATGGGTACTACGAGCAGTACTTC.